The rows below give T cell receptor beta chains drawn from one sample of a study of blood T cell repertoires in COVID-19. The table came from immunoSEQ multiplex PCR; TCRdb's copy has only in-frame clones and leaves some out. The sample contains about 260,000 clones, approximately 86% of which appear only once. The specimen sequenced was peripheral blood. The receptors stem from a woman between 55 and 75 years old with COVID-19, enrolled during active disease. Each CDR3 is given with its conserved first and last residue. Fields, in order: V gene, D gene, clone size, J gene, CDR3 protein, CDR3 DNA. The D gene is left open where the match is weak. Clone size, where shown, is once, few, many, or a class for clones that have expanded.

TRBV7-9	NA	NA	TRBJ1-1	CASSQPTRGEGSTEAFF	TGTGCCAGCAGCCAACCAACCCGGGGGGAGGGGAGCACTGAAGCTTTCTTT
TRBV3-1/TRBV3-2	NA	NA	TRBJ1-3	CASSQRGSVSGNTIYF	TGTGCCAGCAGCCAAAGGGGCTCCGTCTCTGGAAACACCATATATTTT
TRBV6-6	NA	NA	TRBJ1-5	CASTVRRGSNQPQHF	TGTGCCAGCACCGTCCGGAGGGGTAGCAATCAGCCCCAGCATTTT
TRBV5-6	NA	NA	TRBJ1-2	CASSLVGGGHGYTF	TGTGCCAGCAGCTTGGTTGGGGGCGGTCATGGCTACACCTTC
TRBV12-3/TRBV12-4	NA	once	TRBJ1-6	CASAYPNSPLHF	TGTGCCAGCGCCTACCCAAATTCACCCCTCCACTTT
TRBV24-1	TRBD2	NA	TRBJ2-5	CATSDGGDGQETQYF	TGTGCCACCAGTGATGGGGGGGACGGACAAGAGACCCAGTACTTC
TRBV27	TRBD1	once	TRBJ2-7	CASSLRGQGAGEQYF	TGTGCCAGCAGTTTACGAGGACAGGGAGCCGGCGAGCAGTACTTC
TRBV28	TRBD2	NA	TRBJ2-1	CASSLGGSGNNEQFF	TGTGCCAGCAGTTTAGGCGGGAGTGGAAACAATGAGCAGTTCTTC
TRBV6-5	NA	NA	TRBJ2-1	CASRKTSVNEQFF	TGTGCCAGCAGAAAGACTAGTGTGAATGAGCAGTTCTTC
TRBV6-4	NA	NA	TRBJ1-3	CASSLDVGNTIYF	TGTGCCAGCAGCCTAGATGTGGGAAACACCATATATTTT
TRBV15	TRBD2	NA	TRBJ2-1	CATSRVAGIDNEQFF	TGTGCCACCAGCAGAGTAGCGGGAATAGACAATGAGCAGTTCTTC
TRBV5-5	NA	NA	TRBJ1-1	CASSLIGGGTEAFF	TGTGCCAGCAGCTTGATCGGGGGAGGGACTGAAGCTTTCTTT
TRBV9	TRBD2	NA	TRBJ2-1	CASSVGGLAGYNEQFF	TGTGCCAGCAGCGTAGGCGGGCTAGCGGGATACAATGAGCAGTTCTTC
TRBV6-1	TRBD1	NA	TRBJ1-5	CASSGQGGLGLRQPQHF	TGTGCCAGCAGTGGACAGGGGGGACTGGGGTTAAGGCAGCCCCAGCATTTT
TRBV9	TRBD1	NA	TRBJ1-6	CASSAADRVSSPLHF	TGTGCCAGCAGCGCCGCCGACAGGGTTAGTTCACCCCTCCACTTT
TRBV27	NA	NA	TRBJ1-2	CASRTLGGSGYTF	TGTGCCAGCAGGACCTTGGGGGGTAGTGGCTACACCTTC
TRBV10-3	TRBD1	NA	TRBJ2-2	CAISGGTGGPGELFF	TGTGCCATCAGTGGGGGGACAGGGGGCCCCGGGGAGCTGTTTTTT
TRBV6-2/TRBV6-3	NA	NA	TRBJ1-1	CASSYPPGFEYTEAFF	TGTGCCAGCAGTTACCCACCGGGATTCGAGTACACTGAAGCTTTCTTT
TRBV5-6	TRBD2	NA	TRBJ2-1	CASSYRTSGVNEQFF	TGTGCCAGCAGCTATAGGACTAGCGGGGTTAATGAGCAGTTCTTC
TRBV5-8	NA	few	TRBJ1-2	CASSLQTASNYGYTF	TGTGCCAGCAGCTTACAAACAGCATCTAACTATGGCTACACCTTC
TRBV28	NA	NA	TRBJ2-1	CASSLRAGLGSYNEQFF	TGTGCCAGCAGTCTAAGAGCAGGGCTTGGCTCCTACAATGAGCAGTTCTTC
TRBV12-3/TRBV12-4	NA	once	TRBJ2-1	CASSFHHTPQFF	TGTGCCAGCAGTTTCCACCATACACCACAGTTCTTC
TRBV9	NA	NA	TRBJ2-1	CASSVLQGGEQFF	TGTGCCAGCAGCGTTCTCCAGGGAGGTGAGCAGTTCTTC
TRBV6-1	NA	NA	TRBJ1-2	CASSSWQGRDYGYTF	TGTGCCAGCAGTTCGTGGCAGGGAAGAGACTATGGCTACACCTTC
TRBV6-5	NA	NA	TRBJ1-6	CASSYGYSSYNSPLHF	TGTGCCAGCAGTTACGGGTACAGCTCCTATAATTCACCCCTCCACTTT
TRBV6-5	NA	NA	TRBJ2-3	CASTRDRNTDTQYF	TGTGCCAGCACGCGGGACAGAAATACAGATACGCAGTATTTT
TRBV28	TRBD2	NA	TRBJ2-4	CASRPWGGGQKNIQYF	TGTGCCAGCCGTCCGTGGGGGGGAGGGCAGAAAAACATTCAGTACTTC
TRBV5-6	NA	few	TRBJ2-3	CASSLPAGNADTQYF	TGTGCCAGCAGTTTGCCGGCCGGGAACGCAGATACGCAGTATTTT
TRBV5-1	NA	NA	TRBJ2-2	CASSLFVLPGELFF	TGCGCCAGCAGCTTGTTTGTTCTCCCCGGGGAGCTGTTTTTT
TRBV5-6	NA	NA	TRBJ2-1	CASSPVGVSYNEQFF	TGTGCCAGCAGCCCGGTGGGAGTATCCTACAATGAGCAGTTCTTC
TRBV28	NA	NA	TRBJ1-4	CASSKDTFGTNEKLFF	TGTGCCAGCAGTAAGGACACATTTGGGACTAATGAAAAACTGTTTTTT
TRBV19	NA	NA	TRBJ1-1	CASSIPLGAGAEAFF	TGTGCCAGTAGTATCCCTTTGGGAGCCGGGGCTGAAGCTTTCTTT
TRBV5-6	TRBD2	NA	TRBJ2-1	CASSTGTKIQFF	TGTGCCAGCAGCACCGGGACTAAAATTCAGTTCTTC